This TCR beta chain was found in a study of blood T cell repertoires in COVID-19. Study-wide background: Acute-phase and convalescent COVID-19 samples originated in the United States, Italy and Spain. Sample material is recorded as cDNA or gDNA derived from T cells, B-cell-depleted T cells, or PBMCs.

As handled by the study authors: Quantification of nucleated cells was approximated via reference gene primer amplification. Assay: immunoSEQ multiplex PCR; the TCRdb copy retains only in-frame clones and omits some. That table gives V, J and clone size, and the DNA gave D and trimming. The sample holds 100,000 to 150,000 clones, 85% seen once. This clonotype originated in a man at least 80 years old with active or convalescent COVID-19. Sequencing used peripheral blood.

The CDR3 nucleotides are TGTGCCAGCTCACCCCGATTTGGGCGGGAGGGGTCAGATACGCAGTATTTT. Its protein is CASSPRFGREGSDTQYF. This chain connects TRBV18 to TRBJ2-3; 9 bases line up with TRBD2. With 3 bases clipped from V and 4 bases from J, the junction kept 11 bases outside the gene matches. Per the germline V gene, CDR1 is KGHSH and CDR2 is LQKENI. This CDR3 contains 17 residues. The variable domain in full, with the rest retrieved from reference TRBV18 and TRBJ2-3, is NAGVMQNPRHLVRRRGQEARLRCSPMKGHSHVYWYRQLPEEGLKFMVYLQKENIIDESGMPKERFSAEFPKEGPSILRIQQVVRGDSAAYFCASSPRFGREGSDTQYFGPGTRLTVL.